The entry below describes one T cell receptor (beta chain). As yet, its antigen is unknown. This entry is derived from a study of T cells in Graves' hyperthyroidism and ophthalmopathy. RNA transcripts were the template for amplifying TCR beta CDR3 regions. The HTBI primer set was used in a first-round RT-PCR of the TCR CDR3. TCRdb recomputed calls from the multiplex PCR reads with MiXCR, one row per CDR3 protein. The data hold some 490,000 distinct CDR3 sequences, with roughly 23% observed a single time. The germline gives CDR1 SGDLS, CDR2 YYNGEE. CDR3 length: 13 residues. V shed 3 bases and J shed 2 bases, with 7 bases lying between them. Study-level findings and limits: In the blood, most expanded thyroid clonotypes above 0.001 appeared as well.

Sequencing input: blood. The V call is TRBV9, the J call TRBJ2-3; D possibly corresponds to TRBD1 (5 bases). The sequence was obtained from a woman in her 70s with Graves' ophthalmopathy. CDR3 amino acids: CASSEGFTDTQYF. CDR3 DNA sequence: TGTGCCAGCAGCGAGGGGTTCACAGATACGCAGTATTTT.